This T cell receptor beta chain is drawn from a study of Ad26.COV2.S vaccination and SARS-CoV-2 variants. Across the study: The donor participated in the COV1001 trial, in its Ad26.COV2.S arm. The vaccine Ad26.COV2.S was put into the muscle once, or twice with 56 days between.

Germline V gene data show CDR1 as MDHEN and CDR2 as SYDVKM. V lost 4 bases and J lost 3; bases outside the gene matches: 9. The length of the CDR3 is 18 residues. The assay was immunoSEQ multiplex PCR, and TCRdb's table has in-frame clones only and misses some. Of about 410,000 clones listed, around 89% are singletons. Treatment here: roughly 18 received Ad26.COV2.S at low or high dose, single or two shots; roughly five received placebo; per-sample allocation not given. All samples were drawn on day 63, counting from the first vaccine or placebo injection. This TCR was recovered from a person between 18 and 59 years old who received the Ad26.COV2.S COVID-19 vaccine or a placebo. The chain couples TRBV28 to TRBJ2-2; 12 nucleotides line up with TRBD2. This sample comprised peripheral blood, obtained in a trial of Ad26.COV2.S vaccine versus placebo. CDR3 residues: CASSYLPGTSGYTGELFF. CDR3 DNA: TGTGCCAGCAGTTACCTCCCCGGGACTAGCGGGTACACCGGGGAGCTGTTTTTT.